The T cell receptor beta chain under discussion was sequenced for a study of lymphopenia after photon versus proton radiotherapy. The ends were cut back, 0 bases at V and 7 bases at J, with 7 bases in the middle. This CDR3 region has 12 residues. CDR1 is MNHNS and CDR2 is SASEGT in the germline V gene. Sequencing used immunoSEQ multiplex PCR; TCRdb keeps in-frame clones, though not all of them. The data hold 150,000 to 200,000 clones, with 70% to 90% observed a single time. As concerns this clone: Its antigen is undetermined.

Findings and caveats of the study: Proton therapy kept repertoires fairly stable, unlike photons, which gained effector/memory cells. Oligoclonal CD8+ Temra expansion after nadir drove photon patients' diversity drop.

The TCR sequence derives from a man aged 50-60 years with gastric cancer. The chain employs TRBV6-1 and TRBJ2-7, with a weak D call TRBD1 (5 bases). The material sequenced was peripheral blood, taken from a patient treated with photon-based radiotherapy. The DNA of the CDR3 is TGTGCCAGCAGTGAAGCAGGGGTTGAGCAGTACTTC. As protein: CASSEAGVEQYF.